This T cell receptor (beta chain) is from a study of shared clonotypes between healthy human individuals. Study conclusions and caveats: Generation probability values for non-shared clonotypes were lower than those for clonotypes shared by all four donors.

Naive CD45RA+ and memory CD45RA-negative subsets were split from CD4+ cells. CDR1 is SGHAT and CDR2 is FQNNGV in the germline V gene. The CDR3 has 18 amino acids. The V and J ends lost 4 bases and 8 bases respectively, with 26 bases between them. Concerning this clone itself: Its antigen remains unknown.

Across several immunoSEQ plates, the genomic DNA of each subset was split evenly. Some clones are missing from TCRdb's copy, which holds only in-frame ones; the method was immunoSEQ multiplex PCR. The sample has about 1.1 million clones, more than 75% seen once. This receptor was taken from a man aged 18 to 29 in good health. Some clones in this sample may be carry-over from other donors' samples. V usage is TRBV11-2 and J usage is TRBJ1-4, with D possibly matching TRBD1 (6 bases). The source material was memory CD4+ T cells from PBMCs. Specified subset: CD45RA-negative fraction. The CDR3 sequence: CASSSSRRHRDRGEKLFF. CDR3 DNA sequence: TGTGCCAGCAGCTCGAGCAGACGACACCGGGATAGGGGGGAAAAACTGTTTTTT.